In its sample, the clone carrying this TCR beta chain was seen a few times. The entry originates in a study of blood T cells in healthy people across ages. Germline V lookup: CDR1 LGHDT, CDR2 YNNKEL (reference sequence). The V end lost 1 base, the J end lost 1 base, and 14 bases lay between the germline ends. The CDR3 runs to 16 residues. A second PCR, run for 7 to 11 cycles, used a sample-barcoded 5' primer plus a J-beta primer mix. TCRdb ran MiXCR on the 5' RACE reads and lists one entry per CDR3 protein. The sample lists approximately 1.5 million distinct CDR3 sequences; 35% to 45% were seen once. Sequenced input: blood. The clonotype comes from a woman under 30 in good health. The chain employs TRBV3-1 and TRBJ2-7; no clear D gene. This CDR3 reads CASSQGLVALSYEQYF. DNA for the CDR3: TGTGCCAGCAGCCAAGGGCTTGTTGCTCTTTCCTACGAGCAGTACTTC.